This T cell receptor beta chain was sequenced for a study of CD8+ T cells in alopecia areata. Extraction and reverse transcription of RNA yielded cDNA as the sequencing template. Generated by immunoSEQ multiplex PCR, the TCRdb table keeps only in-frame clones and is missing some. The repertoire holds approximately 210,000 clones, with around 66% as singletons. Treatment specified: oral pan-JAK inhibitor, 5-10 mg twice daily. Germline V gene sequence: CDR1 SGHTA, CDR2 FQGNSA. The V and J ends lost 7 bases and 2 bases respectively, with 6 bases between them. The CDR3 totals 12 residues. This clone was detected a few times.

Sequencing used CD4+ T cells sorted from blood, obtained at week 4, from a patient treated with tofacitinib. This receptor was obtained from a human donor with alopecia areata. J is TRBJ1-3 and V is TRBV7-2; D not resolved. Here the CDR3 DNA reads TGTGCCAGCACCTCCGCTGGAAACACCATATATTTT. This translates into CASTSAGNTIYF.